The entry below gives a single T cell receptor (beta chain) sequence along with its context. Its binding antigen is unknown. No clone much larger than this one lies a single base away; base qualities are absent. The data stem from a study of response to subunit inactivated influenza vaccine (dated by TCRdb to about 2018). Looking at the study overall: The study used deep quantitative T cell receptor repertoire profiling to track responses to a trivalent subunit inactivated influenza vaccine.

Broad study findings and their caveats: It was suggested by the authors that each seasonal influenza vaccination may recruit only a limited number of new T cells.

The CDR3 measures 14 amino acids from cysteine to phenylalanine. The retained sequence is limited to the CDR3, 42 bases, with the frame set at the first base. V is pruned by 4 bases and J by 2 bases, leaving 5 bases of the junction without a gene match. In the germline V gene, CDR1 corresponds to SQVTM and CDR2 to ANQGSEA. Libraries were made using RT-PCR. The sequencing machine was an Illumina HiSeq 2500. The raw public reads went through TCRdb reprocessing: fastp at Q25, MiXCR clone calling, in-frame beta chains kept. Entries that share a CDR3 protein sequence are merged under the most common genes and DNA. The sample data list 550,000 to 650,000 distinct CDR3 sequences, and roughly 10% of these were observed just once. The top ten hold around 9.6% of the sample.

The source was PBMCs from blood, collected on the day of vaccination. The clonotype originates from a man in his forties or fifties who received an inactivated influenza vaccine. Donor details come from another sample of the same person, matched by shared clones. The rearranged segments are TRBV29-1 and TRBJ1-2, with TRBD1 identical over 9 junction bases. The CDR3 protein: CSVVGGQGNYGYTF. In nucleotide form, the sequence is TGCAGCGTTGTCGGTGGACAGGGGAACTATGGCTACACCTTC.